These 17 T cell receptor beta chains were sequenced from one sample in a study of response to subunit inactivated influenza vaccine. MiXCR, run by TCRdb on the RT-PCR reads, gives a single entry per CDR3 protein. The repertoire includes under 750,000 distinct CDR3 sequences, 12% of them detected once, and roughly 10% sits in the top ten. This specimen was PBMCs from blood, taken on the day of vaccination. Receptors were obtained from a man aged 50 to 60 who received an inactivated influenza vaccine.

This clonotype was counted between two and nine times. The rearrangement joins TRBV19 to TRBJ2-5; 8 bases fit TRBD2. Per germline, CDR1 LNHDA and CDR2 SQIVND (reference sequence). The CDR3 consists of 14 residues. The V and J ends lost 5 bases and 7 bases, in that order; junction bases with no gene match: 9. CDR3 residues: CASSGLAGGGTQYF. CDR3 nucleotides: TGTGCCAGTAGTGGACTAGCCGGTGGTGGGACCCAGTACTTC.

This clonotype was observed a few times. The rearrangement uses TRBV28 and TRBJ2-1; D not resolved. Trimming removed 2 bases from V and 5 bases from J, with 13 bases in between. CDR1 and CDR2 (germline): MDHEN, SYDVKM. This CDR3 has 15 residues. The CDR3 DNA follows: TGTGCCAGCAGTTTAATGGAGACACAGAACAATGAGCAGTTCTTC. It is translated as CASSLMETQNNEQFF.

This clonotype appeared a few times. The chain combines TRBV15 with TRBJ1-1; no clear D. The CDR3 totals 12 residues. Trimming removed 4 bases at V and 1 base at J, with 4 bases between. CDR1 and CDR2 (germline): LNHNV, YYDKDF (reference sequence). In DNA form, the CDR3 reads TGTGCCACCAGCATGGGGAACACTGAAGCTTTCTTT. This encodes CATSMGNTEAFF.

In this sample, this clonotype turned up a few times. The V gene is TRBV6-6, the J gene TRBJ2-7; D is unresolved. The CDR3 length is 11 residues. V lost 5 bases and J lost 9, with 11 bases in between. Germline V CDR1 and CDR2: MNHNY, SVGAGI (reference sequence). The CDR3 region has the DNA TGTGCCAGCAGTACACACATCCGGCAGTACTTC. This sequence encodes CASSTHIRQYF.

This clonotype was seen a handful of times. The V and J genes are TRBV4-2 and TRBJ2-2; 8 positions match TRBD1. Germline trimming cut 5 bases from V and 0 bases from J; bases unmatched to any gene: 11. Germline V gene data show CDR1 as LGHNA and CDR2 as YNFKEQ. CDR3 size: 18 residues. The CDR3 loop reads CASSSQSQGAANTGELFF. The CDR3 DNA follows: TGTGCCAGCAGCTCACAATCTCAGGGGGCCGCGAACACCGGGGAGCTGTTTTTT.

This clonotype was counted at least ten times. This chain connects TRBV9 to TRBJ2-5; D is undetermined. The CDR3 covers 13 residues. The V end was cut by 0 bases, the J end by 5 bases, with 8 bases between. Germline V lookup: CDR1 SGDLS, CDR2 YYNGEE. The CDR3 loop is CASSVDNRETQYF. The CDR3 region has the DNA TGTGCCAGCAGCGTAGACAACCGGGAGACCCAGTACTTC.

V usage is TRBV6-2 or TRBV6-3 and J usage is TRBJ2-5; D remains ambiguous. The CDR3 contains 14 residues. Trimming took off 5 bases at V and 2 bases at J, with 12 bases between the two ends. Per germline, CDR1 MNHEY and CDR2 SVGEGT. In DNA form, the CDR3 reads TGTGCCAGCAGTGTCGATAGGGTGCAAGAGACCCAGTACTTC. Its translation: CASSVDRVQETQYF.

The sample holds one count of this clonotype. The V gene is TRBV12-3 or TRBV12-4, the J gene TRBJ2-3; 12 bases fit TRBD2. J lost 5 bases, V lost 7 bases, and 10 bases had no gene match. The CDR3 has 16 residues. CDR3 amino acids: CASKRLAGEAEDTQYF. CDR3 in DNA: TGTGCCAGCAAACGACTAGCGGGAGAGGCAGAAGATACGCAGTATTTT.

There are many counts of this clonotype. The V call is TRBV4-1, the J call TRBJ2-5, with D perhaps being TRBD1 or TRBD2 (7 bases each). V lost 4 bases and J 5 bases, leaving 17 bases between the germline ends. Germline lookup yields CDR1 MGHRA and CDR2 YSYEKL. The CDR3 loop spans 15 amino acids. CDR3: CASSLPGGARETQYF. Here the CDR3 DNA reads TGCGCCAGCAGCCTACCAGGGGGGGCGAGGGAGACCCAGTACTTC.

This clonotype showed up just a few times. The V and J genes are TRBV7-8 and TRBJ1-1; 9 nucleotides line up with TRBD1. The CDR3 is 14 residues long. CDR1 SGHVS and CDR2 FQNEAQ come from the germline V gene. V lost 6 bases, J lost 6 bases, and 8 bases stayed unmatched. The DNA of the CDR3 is TGTGCCAGCAGTAGAGACAGGGGGTACGCTGAAGCTTTCTTT. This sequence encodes CASSRDRGYAEAFF.

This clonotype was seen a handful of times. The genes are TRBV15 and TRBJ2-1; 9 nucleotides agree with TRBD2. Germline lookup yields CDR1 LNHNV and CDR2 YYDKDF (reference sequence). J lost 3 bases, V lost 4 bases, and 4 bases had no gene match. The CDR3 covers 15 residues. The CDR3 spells CATSISGSLYNEQFF. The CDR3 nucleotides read TGTGCCACCAGCATTAGCGGGAGCCTCTACAATGAGCAGTTCTTC.

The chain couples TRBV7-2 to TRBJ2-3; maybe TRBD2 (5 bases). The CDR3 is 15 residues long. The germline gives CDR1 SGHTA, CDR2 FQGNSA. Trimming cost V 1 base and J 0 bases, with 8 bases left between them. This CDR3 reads CASSLVGLSTDTQYF. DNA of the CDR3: TGTGCCAGCAGCTTAGTTGGACTGAGCACAGATACGCAGTATTTT.

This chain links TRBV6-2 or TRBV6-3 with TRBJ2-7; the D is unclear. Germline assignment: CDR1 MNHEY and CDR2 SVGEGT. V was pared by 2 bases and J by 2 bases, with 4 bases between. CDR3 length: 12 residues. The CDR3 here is CASSYPPYEQYF. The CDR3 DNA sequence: TGTGCCAGCAGTTACCCTCCCTACGAGCAGTACTTC.

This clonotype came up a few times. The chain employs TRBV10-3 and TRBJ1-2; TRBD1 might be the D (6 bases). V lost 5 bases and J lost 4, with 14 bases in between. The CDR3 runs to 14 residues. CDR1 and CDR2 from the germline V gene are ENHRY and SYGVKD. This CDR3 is CAISSWTDGYGYTF. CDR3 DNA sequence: TGTGCCATCAGTTCTTGGACAGACGGCTATGGCTACACCTTC.

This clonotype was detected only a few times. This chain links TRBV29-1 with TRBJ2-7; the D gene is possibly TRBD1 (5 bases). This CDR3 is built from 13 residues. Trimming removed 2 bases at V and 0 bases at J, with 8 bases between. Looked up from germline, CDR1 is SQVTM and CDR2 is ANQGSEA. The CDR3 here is CSVEIRDSYEQYF. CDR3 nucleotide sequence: TGCAGCGTTGAAATCAGGGACTCCTACGAGCAGTACTTC.

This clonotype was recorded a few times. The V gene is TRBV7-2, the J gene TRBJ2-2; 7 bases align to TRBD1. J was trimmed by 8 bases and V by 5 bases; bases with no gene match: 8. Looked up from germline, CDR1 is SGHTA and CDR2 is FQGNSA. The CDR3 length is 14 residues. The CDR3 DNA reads TGTGCCAGCAGCCTAAACCCGGGACAGGGGGAGCTGTTTTTT. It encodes CASSLNPGQGELFF. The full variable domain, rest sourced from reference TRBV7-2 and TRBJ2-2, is GAGVSQSPSNKVTEKGKDVELRCDPISGHTALYWYRQSLGQGLEFLIYFQGNSAPDKSGLPSDRFSAERTGGSVSTLTIQRTQQEDSAVYLCASSLNPGQGELFFGEGSRLTVL.

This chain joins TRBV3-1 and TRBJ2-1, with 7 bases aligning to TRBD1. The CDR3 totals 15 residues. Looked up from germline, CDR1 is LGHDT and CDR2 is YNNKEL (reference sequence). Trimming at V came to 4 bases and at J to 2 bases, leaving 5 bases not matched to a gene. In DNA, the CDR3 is TGTGCCAGCAGCCTCAGGGGGAAGGCCTACAATGAGCAGTTCTTC. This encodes CASSLRGKAYNEQFF.